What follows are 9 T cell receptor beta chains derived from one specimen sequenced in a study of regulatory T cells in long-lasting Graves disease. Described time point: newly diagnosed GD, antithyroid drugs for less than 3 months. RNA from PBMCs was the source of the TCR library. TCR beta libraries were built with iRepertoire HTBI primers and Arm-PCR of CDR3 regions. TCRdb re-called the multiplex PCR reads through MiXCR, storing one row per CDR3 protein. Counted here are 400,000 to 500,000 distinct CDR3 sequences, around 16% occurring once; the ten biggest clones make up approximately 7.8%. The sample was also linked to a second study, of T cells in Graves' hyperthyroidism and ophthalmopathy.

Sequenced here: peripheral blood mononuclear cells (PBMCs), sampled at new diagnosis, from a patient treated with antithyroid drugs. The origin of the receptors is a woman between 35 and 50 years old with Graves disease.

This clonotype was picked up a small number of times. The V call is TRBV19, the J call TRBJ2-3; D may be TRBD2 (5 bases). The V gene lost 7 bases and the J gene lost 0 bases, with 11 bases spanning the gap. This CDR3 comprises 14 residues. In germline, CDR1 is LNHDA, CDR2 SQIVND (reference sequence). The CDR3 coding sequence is TGTGCCAGTAAACGGGGTGATAGCACAGATACGCAGTATTTT. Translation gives CASKRGDSTDTQYF.

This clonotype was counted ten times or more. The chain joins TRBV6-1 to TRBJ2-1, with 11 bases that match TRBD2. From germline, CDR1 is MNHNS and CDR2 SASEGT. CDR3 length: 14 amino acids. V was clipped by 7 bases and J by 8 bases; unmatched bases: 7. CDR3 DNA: TGTGCCAGCATAGCGGGAGGGCTTTCTGATGAGCAGTTCTTC. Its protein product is CASIAGGLSDEQFF.

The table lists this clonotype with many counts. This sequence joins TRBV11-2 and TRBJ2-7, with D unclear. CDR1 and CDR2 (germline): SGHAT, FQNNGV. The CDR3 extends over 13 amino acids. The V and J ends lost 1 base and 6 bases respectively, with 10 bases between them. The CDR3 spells CASSLGFSAEQYF. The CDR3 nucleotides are TGTGCCAGCAGCTTAGGTTTCTCTGCCGAGCAGTACTTC.

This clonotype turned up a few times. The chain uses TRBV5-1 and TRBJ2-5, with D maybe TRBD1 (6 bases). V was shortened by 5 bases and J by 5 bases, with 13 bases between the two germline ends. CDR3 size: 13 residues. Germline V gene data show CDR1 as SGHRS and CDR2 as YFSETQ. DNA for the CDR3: TGCGCCAGCAGTCAACAGGGTCGGGAGACCCAGTACTTC. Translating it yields CASSQQGRETQYF.

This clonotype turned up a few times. In nucleotides, the CDR3 is TGTGCCTGGAGTGTCTTACAGGGGGCCGAGCAGTACTTC. This gives the protein CAWSVLQGAEQYF. The J gene is TRBJ2-7, the V gene TRBV30, with TRBD1 identical over 9 bases. CDR3 length equals 13 residues. Germline V gene data show CDR1 as GTSNPN and CDR2 as SVGIG (reference sequence). V was pared by 0 bases and J by 6 bases, with 3 bases of the junction left unmatched.

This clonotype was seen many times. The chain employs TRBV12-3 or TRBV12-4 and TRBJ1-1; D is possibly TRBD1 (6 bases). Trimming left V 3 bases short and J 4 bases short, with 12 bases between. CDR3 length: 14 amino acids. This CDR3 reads CASSLGGLGTEAFF. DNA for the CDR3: TGTGCCAGCAGTTTGGGGGGGCTTGGCACTGAAGCTTTCTTT.

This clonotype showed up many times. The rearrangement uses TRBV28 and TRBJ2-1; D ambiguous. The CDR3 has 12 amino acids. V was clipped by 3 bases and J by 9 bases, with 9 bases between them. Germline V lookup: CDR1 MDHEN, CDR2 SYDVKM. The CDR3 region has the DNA TGTGCCAGCAGTTTGGAGTCGCGTGAGCAGTTCTTC. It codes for CASSLESREQFF.

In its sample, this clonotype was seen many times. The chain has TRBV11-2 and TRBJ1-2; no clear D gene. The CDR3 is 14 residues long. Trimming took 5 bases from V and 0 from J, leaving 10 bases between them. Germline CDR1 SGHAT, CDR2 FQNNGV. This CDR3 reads CASSPPAANYGYTF. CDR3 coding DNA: TGTGCCAGCAGCCCCCCGGCGGCTAACTATGGCTACACCTTC.

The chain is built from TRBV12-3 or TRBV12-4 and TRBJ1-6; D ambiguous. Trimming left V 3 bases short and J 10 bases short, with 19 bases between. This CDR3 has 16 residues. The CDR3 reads CASSFDHSGSHSPLHF. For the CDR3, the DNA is TGTGCCAGCAGTTTTGATCACTCCGGGAGCCACTCACCCCTCCACTTT.